This TCR beta chain was captured in a study of cytomegalovirus exposure and HLA in healthy donors (TCRdb year 2017). For context, the study as a whole: An earlier analysis of 587 of the donors reported 276 Gb of sequence data and 117 million unique TCR beta sequences obtained from about 179 million T cells. Approximately 310 gigabases of sequencing data and around 87 million unique TCR sequences were included in an early release covering 500 to 750 HLA-typed donors. The genetic ancestry cluster associated with self-reported Caucasian donors included 65% to 90% of the 350 to 500 genotyped donors. The aim of the study was to test whether cataloging public T cell receptors could identify signatures of past pathogen exposure. The study profiled the T cell repertoires of hundreds of subjects by immunosequencing and related them to cytomegalovirus serostatus. Along with the approximately 650-subject first cohort, a separate validation cohort of around 110 different subjects was used. To predict cytomegalovirus infection status, the study combined high-throughput TCR immunosequencing, statistical association of individual TCRs with disease status, and machine learning. In a later analysis, previously published TCR beta repertoires from fewer than 750 donors were re-analyzed and high-resolution HLA genotyping was added so that TCR occurrence patterns could be studied. Rather than drawing on any new phenotypic data, the later analysis identified candidate immune exposures from TCR beta sequences and the way those sequences occurred across donors. An earlier analysis of around 640 of the donors used high-throughput TCR beta sequencing to judge whether each TCR beta V gene segment behaved as functional or pseudogenic. Donor age, sex, ethnicity and CMV serostatus were collected together with the repertoire data. A later genetic analysis took genome-wide SNP genotypes for about 65% of the roughly 670 donors and used that subset as a discovery cohort. All discovery cohort repertoires had been generated using a single sequencing platform. Class I and class II HLA loci were covered by the typing at four-digit resolution. The number of donors typed differed by locus, with roughly 629-640 for A, B, C, DRB1 and DQB1, more than 500 for DQA1, some 570 for DPA1, and 472 for DPB1. Because of strong linkage in the cohort, roughly five DR-DQ haplotypes were treated as single units for association and clustering. Among almost 400 genotyped donors of the cohort, an average of roughly 240,000 unique TCR beta nucleotide sequences were sequenced per donor, about a sixth of them non-productive.

Paper-wide results and their limitations: V-gene and J-gene trimming of TCR beta chains was associated with a missense DCLRE1C variant in a later genetic analysis, and the association was replicated in an independent cohort. Cytomegalovirus status was reported to be diagnosed by the classifier with high specificity and sensitivity in both the original and validation cohorts. The study gave a list of roughly 150 TCR beta chains associated with cytomegalovirus. Because HLA typing was missing for some donors at each locus, association tests included only the typed subset. Most TCR sequences were seen in very few donors, while some public TCRs were found in many individuals. Roughly uniform sequencing depth across donors was assumed in presence/absence analyses, although this assumption may not hold. Most CMV-associated TCR beta chains appeared to be HLA-restricted in a later analysis, and the HLA associations seemed to be driven largely by CMV exposure. The only immune exposure information available for the cohort was CMV serostatus. The authors suggested that the approach could potentially be generalized to other disease states and immunological phenotypes. An earlier analysis of 450 to 750 of the donors showed that most TCR beta V segments appeared in productive rearrangements either about 87% or about 30% of the time, which broadly matched IMGT annotations. A further reported finding was that TCR beta sequences accurately predicted the HLA-A and HLA-B alleles for most subjects in the first cohort. This cohort had only TCR beta chains sequenced, and the lack of alpha or paired-chain data limited which features could be detected. Compared with the approximately 710-donor mean, donors in an Asian-associated ancestry cluster had fewer N-insertions in productive TCRs, according to a later genetic analysis. In vitro tests confirmed that a few of the cytomegalovirus-associated TCR beta chains recognize cytomegalovirus antigens. In a later analysis, several top co-occurrence clusters were reported to appear linked to parvovirus B19, influenza, CMV and Epstein-Barr virus. Specific HLA alleles were associated with 15,000 to 20,000 TCR beta sequences at a false discovery rate of 0.05 in a later analysis. A later analysis found that TCR association rates varied across HLA loci, with DRB1 alleles showing the most associated TCRs and HLA-C alleles the fewest. Linkage disequilibrium might explain the correlated functional status among segregating V segments, but an unknown experimental factor could not be excluded. Some IMGT-functional V segments, including TRBV6-2 and TRBV6-3, could not be distinguished by the 87-base-pair reads and were therefore excluded. A later analysis found that HLA-associated TCR beta chains were more clonally expanded and had lower generation probabilities than equally common non-associated chains. Strong co-occurrence of HLA alleles, especially DR and DQ, made assigning TCR associations to individual alleles difficult. A cluster of highly shared sequence variants was judged likely to be a technical artifact of the sequencing pipeline. Over 15 rarely observed V segments, including chromosome 9 orphons, were excluded from the earlier analysis of approximately 500 of the donors because counts were too low.

As concerns this clone: Its specific antigen is unknown.

The library was built by means of the immunoSEQ multiplex PCR assay. A mixture of 60 forward primers for TCR Vbeta segments and 13 reverse primers for TCR Jbeta segments was used in the multiplex PCR. The CDR3 region of rearranged TCR beta genes was amplified from genomic DNA with a multiplex PCR assay. The Illumina HiSeq System was used to sequence the amplified TCR beta libraries as 87-base-pair reads. Under the source paper's analysis protocol: A later analysis counted some 80 million unique TCR beta chains across the 666 repertoires, and about 10 million of these chains were shared by at least two donors. Raw reads were error-corrected and collapsed into unique sequences by a nearest-neighbor algorithm in which closely related sequences were merged to remove PCR and sequencing errors. To assign V, D and J gene segments, CDR3 sequences were aligned to IMGT reference sequences. For a sequence to be retained, at least a six-nucleotide match to both a V gene segment and a J gene segment was required. A rearrangement was called productive if the CDR3 had no stop codons and remained in frame with V and J, and every other rearrangement was called non-productive. Following IMGT convention, CDR3 was defined as the stretch from the second conserved V-encoded cysteine to the conserved J-encoded phenylalanine. Sequences without an unambiguous match to a single V gene segment were excluded from the earlier analysis of a few hundred of the donors. In an earlier analysis of roughly 500 of the donors, V segments were called functional above 56.7% productive rearrangements and were called segregating when the between-donor standard deviation exceeded 5%. A statistical classification framework was developed to diagnose cytomegalovirus status using the catalog of TCR beta chain sequences. A later analysis assigned V and J genes by comparing TCR nucleotide sequences with IMGT/GENE-DB human TR gene sequences. The TCRdist pipeline was used in a later analysis to assign CDR3 sequences and most-parsimonious VDJ recombination scenarios. In a later analysis, each TCR beta chain was defined by its CDR3 amino acid sequence together with its V-gene family, and reads without a unique V-gene family were excluded. A later analysis removed 550 to 650 highly shared, low-generation-probability nucleotide sequences to deal with suspected cross-contamination and a sequencing artifact. A later analysis calculated a clonal expansion index for each public chain from normalized within-repertoire ranks of inferred template counts. A later analysis computed generation probabilities with a VDJ recombination model fitted to out-of-frame rearrangements, and checked the results against IGoR. A later analysis scored TCR-TCR, TCR-HLA and TCR-CMV co-occurrence with hypergeometric tests, applying a repertoire-size bias correction to TCR pairs. In a later analysis, false discovery rates were estimated by permuting HLA or CMV assignments 20 times. In a later analysis, co-occurring TCRs were grouped with DBSCAN, and TCRdist sequence similarity was added when clustering was performed within HLA-allele-positive subsets. For co-occurrence clustering, repertoires with fewer than 30,000 or more than 120,000 public chains were excluded, along with a handful of repertoires with anomalous nucleotide sharing. The immuneACCESS repertoire file appears here via TCRdb, limited to in-frame rearrangements. These files lack a portion of the clones; in checked studies, under half of the deficit traces to unresolved V genes, and the cause of the others is not known. V, J and clone size were drawn from that table, and D and trimming were deduced from the DNA. The sample's clone listing holds some 130,000 clones. The ten biggest clones cover over 1.5% of the sample.

The cohort comprised fewer than 700 healthy bone marrow donors. All cohort members were sampled while nominally healthy, although unrecorded immune exposures were likely present. The donor tested CMV seronegative and was one of the 352 seronegative cohort members. A peripheral blood sample was collected from each donor, and TCR beta sequencing was performed on peripheral blood mononuclear cells. Genomic DNA extraction from the blood cell samples was performed with the Qiagen DNeasy Blood Extraction Kit. V is pruned by 6 bases and J by 2 bases, leaving 10 bases of the junction without a gene match. From cysteine to phenylalanine, the CDR3 is 15 amino acids long. Of all the DNA, just the CDR3 is kept, 45 bases in frame from base 1. Based on the germline V gene (reference sequence), the CDR1 and CDR2 sequences are MNHEY and SMNVEV.

The chain links TRBV27 with TRBJ2-7, and 7 junctional nucleotides match TRBD1. The receptor's source is a man aged 18 to 35 in good health and CMV-seronegative. The sequencing input was PBMCs. The CDR3 is CASSSSAGTAYEQYF. The DNA sequence is as follows: TGTGCCAGCAGCTCTTCCGCCGGGACAGCCTACGAGCAGTACTTC.